The 21 T cell receptor beta chains presented below share a single source sample, sequenced in a study of naive and memory T cell subsets. Both TRBC1 and TRBC2 were covered by a beta constant-region primer of two equimolar oligonucleotides. TCRdb fed the UMI-ligation and nested PCR reads into MiXCR, producing one record per CDR3 protein. In the table there are roughly 91,000 distinct CDR3 sequences, about an eighth of which are singletons. The sequenced sample consisted of central memory CD4+ T cells from blood. These receptors all stem from a human donor in good health.

The chain carries TRBV7-9 and TRBJ2-1; D gene ambiguous. This CDR3 contains 12 residues. In germline, CDR1 is SEHNR, CDR2 FQNEAQ (reference sequence). With 2 bases removed from V and 9 bases from J, the gap between germline ends came to 8 bases. DNA of the CDR3: TGTGCCAGCAGCTTATTAGGGCTTGAGCAGTTCTTC. Translation gives CASSLLGLEQFF.

This clonotype appeared a few times. The chain has TRBV2 and TRBJ1-1, with 9 bases matching TRBD1. The CDR3 contains 12 residues. CDR1 is SNHLY and CDR2 is FYNNEI in the germline V gene. The V gene end was trimmed by 4 bases and the J gene end by 9 bases; junction bases not matched to a gene: 3. The CDR3 protein is CASSADRGQAFF. Here the CDR3 DNA reads TGTGCCAGCAGTGCGGACAGGGGACAAGCTTTCTTT.

This sequence joins TRBV5-4 and TRBJ1-2; D gene uncertain. Trimming cost V 1 base and J 2 bases, with 6 bases left between them. Germline lookup yields CDR1 SGHNT and CDR2 YYREEE (reference sequence). CDR3 size: 13 residues. CDR3 sequence (DNA): TGTGCCAGCAGCTTGCCAGAAAACTATGGCTACACCTTC. Translation: CASSLPENYGYTF.

The sample holds a few counts of this clonotype. The gene calls are TRBV7-9 and TRBJ2-3; D is unclear. CDR1 is SEHNR, CDR2 FQNEAQ, per germline (reference sequence). This CDR3 comprises 16 residues. Trimming left V 4 bases short and J 0 bases short, with 14 bases between. Written as DNA, the CDR3 is TGTGCCAGCAGCTCCACGACCCAGACTAGCACAGATACGCAGTATTTT. Its protein is CASSSTTQTSTDTQYF.

The rearrangement links TRBV10-3 to TRBJ2-5; D is unresolved. Germline V gene lookup returns CDR1 ENHRY and CDR2 SYGVKD. V was trimmed by 0 bases and J by 2 bases, leaving 7 bases between them. The CDR3 sequence is 14 residues long. This CDR3 is CAISESCQQETQYF. The CDR3 DNA sequence: TGTGCCATCAGTGAGTCGTGTCAGCAAGAGACCCAGTACTTC.

This clonotype was observed many times. The chain uses TRBV11-2 and TRBJ2-7; no firm D call. In germline, CDR1 is SGHAT, CDR2 FQNNGV. The V end was cut by 0 bases, the J end by 3 bases, with 3 bases between. The CDR3 consists of 12 residues. For the CDR3, the DNA is TGTGCCAGCAGCTTAGATCACTACGAGCAGTACTTC. Residues: CASSLDHYEQYF.

This chain links TRBV20-1 with TRBJ2-2; 8 bases map to TRBD1. CDR1 DFQATT and CDR2 SNEGSKA come from the germline V gene (reference sequence). The CDR3 is 15 residues long. V lost 4 bases and J lost 0; bases outside the gene matches: 4. The DNA for the CDR3 is TGCAGTGCTAAACAGGGGGTTACGAACACCGGGGAGCTGTTTTTT. Protein product: CSAKQGVTNTGELFF.

This clonotype was seen a few times. The chain combines TRBV21-1 with TRBJ1-3; TRBD1, the table's D call, lacks a check against the DNA. TRBV21-1 is recorded as a pseudogene. The CDR3 runs 15 residues. DNA of the CDR3: TGTGCCAGCAGGGGGGGAGAGAAAACTGGAAACACCATATATTTT. It is translated as CASRGGEKTGNTIYF.

J is TRBJ2-3 and V is TRBV12-3 or TRBV12-4; D remains unclear. Between the trimmed V and J ends, which lost 6 bases and 0 bases, there was a span of 13 bases. This CDR3 is 15 amino acids long. The CDR3 DNA reads as TGTGCCAGCAGAAAGAAATCGACTAGCACAGATACGCAGTATTTT. This translates into CASRKKSTSTDTQYF.

This clonotype turned up a few times. The chain combines TRBV4-1 with TRBJ1-1; D gene unclear. Germline values: CDR1 MGHRA, CDR2 YSYEKL. The CDR3 has 15 residues. Trimming left V 2 bases short and J 7 bases short, with 17 bases between. The CDR3 sequence: CASSQTSGMSSEAFF. DNA of the CDR3: TGCGCCAGCAGCCAAACGTCAGGAATGAGCAGTGAAGCTTTCTTT.

This chain links TRBV24-1 with TRBJ2-1, with D unclear. The CDR3 extends over 12 amino acids. Germline V CDR1 and CDR2: KGHDR, SFDVKD. Trimming stripped 3 bases from V and 4 bases from J, with 3 bases between. CDR3 nucleotide sequence: TGTGCCACCAGTGATCGATACAATGAGCAGTTCTTC. Protein sequence: CATSDRYNEQFF.

The V gene is TRBV2, the J gene TRBJ2-1, with 8 bases identical to TRBD1. The length of the CDR3 is 17 residues. CDR1 is SNHLY and CDR2 is FYNNEI in the germline V gene. Trimming at V came to 4 bases and at J to 1 base, leaving 9 bases not matched to a gene. The CDR3 loop reads CASSGRQGQESYNEQFF. In DNA form, the CDR3 reads TGTGCCAGCAGTGGACGGCAGGGACAGGAGTCCTACAATGAGCAGTTCTTC.

This clonotype has more than one count but fewer than ten. V gene TRBV7-9 combines with J gene TRBJ1-3; the D is unclear. Per the germline V gene, CDR1 is SEHNR and CDR2 is FQNEAQ (reference sequence). The CDR3 is made up of 15 amino acids. Trimming pared 2 bases from V and 2 bases from J, leaving 10 bases between. Written as DNA, the CDR3 is TGTGCCAGCAGCTTACGAGCGGAGGCTGGAAACACCATATATTTT. Protein: CASSLRAEAGNTIYF.

As to this clonotype: A much larger clone is a single base away; this may be a read error. The chain employs TRBV6-2 or TRBV6-3 and TRBJ2-1, with TRBD2 as a possible D gene (5 bases). The ends were cut back, 6 bases at V and 11 bases at J, with 20 bases in the middle. This CDR3 has 14 amino acids. Looked up from germline, CDR1 is MNHEY and CDR2 is SVGEGT. CDR3 residues: CASRAGIYFNKQFF. The DNA for the CDR3 is TGTGCCAGCAGAGCCGGGATTTATTTTAATAAGCAGTTCTTC.

The rearrangement uses TRBV4-1 and TRBJ2-5; 10 nucleotides match TRBD1. Germline-derived CDR1 and CDR2 are MGHRA and YSYEKL. Trimming at V came to 4 bases and at J to 5 bases, leaving 4 bases not matched to a gene. The CDR3 has 14 residues. The CDR3 loop reads CASSRGQGGETQYF. CDR3 bases: TGCGCCAGCAGCCGCGGACAGGGGGGGGAGACCCAGTACTTC.

The sample holds a few counts of this clonotype. The chain uses TRBV9 and TRBJ2-1; 14 nucleotides align to TRBD2. In germline, CDR1 is SGDLS, CDR2 YYNGEE. V gave up 3 bases and J gave up 10 bases; unmatched junction bases: 6. CDR3 length equals 15 residues. Here the CDR3 DNA reads TGTGCCAGCAGCGCCCCGGGACTAGCGGGAGCCGAGCAGTTCTTC. This codes for CASSAPGLAGAEQFF.

In the case of this clonotype: A much larger clone lies one base from this, so it may be a read error. The rearrangement links TRBV10-3 to TRBJ2-3; D might be TRBD2 (5 bases). The germline gives CDR1 ENHRY, CDR2 SYGVKD. The CDR3 runs 13 residues. V dropped 6 bases and J dropped 3 bases, with 10 bases sitting between them. The CDR3 reads CAIRGPGTDTQYF. CDR3 bases: TGTGCCATCAGGGGTCCGGGGACAGATACGCAGTATTTT.

The V call is TRBV5-6, the J call TRBJ2-7, with D perhaps TRBD2 (6 bases). This CDR3 contains 14 residues. V lost 0 bases and J lost 4, with 11 bases in between. Germline assignment: CDR1 SGHDT and CDR2 YYEEEE. The CDR3 nucleotides are TGTGCCAGCAGCTTGGGGGGACTCCTGTACGAGCAGTACTTC. This encodes CASSLGGLLYEQYF.

V is TRBV7-2 and J is TRBJ2-3; D not certain. Germline assignment: CDR1 SGHTA and CDR2 FQGNSA. The CDR3 has 13 residues. V lost 5 bases to trimming and J lost 2 bases, with 8 bases between them. The CDR3 loop reads CASSTRPTDTQYF. For the CDR3, the DNA is TGTGCCAGCAGCACGCGGCCCACAGATACGCAGTATTTT.

The gene calls are TRBV7-6 and TRBJ1-2; D is undetermined. Trimming stripped 1 base from V and 4 bases from J, with 4 bases between. This CDR3 comprises 12 residues. The V gene's germline CDR1 is SGHVS and CDR2 FNYEAQ. The CDR3 loop is CASSLDGYGYTF. CDR3 sequence (DNA): TGTGCCAGCAGCTTAGATGGCTATGGCTACACCTTC.

J is TRBJ2-3 and V is TRBV28; possible D gene TRBD1, 6 bases. The DNA end is more similar to TRBJ1-5, so the J call may be wrong. From germline, CDR1 is MDHEN and CDR2 SYDVKM. The CDR3 loop spans 17 amino acids. The CDR3, as DNA: TGTGCCAGCAGTTTCGTAAGTAGCGGGAGCTGGACAGATACGCAGCATTTT. Translating it yields CASSFVSSGSWTDTQHF.